This is a list of T cell receptor beta chains from one sample in a study of blood T cell repertoires in COVID-19. Sequencing used immunoSEQ multiplex PCR; TCRdb keeps in-frame clones, though not all of them. The sample shows approximately 74,000 clones, 85% to 90% of them seen only once. The specimen sequenced was peripheral blood. These receptors were obtained from a woman of 80 years or more with active or convalescent COVID-19. The CDR3 runs from the conserved cysteine through the conserved F or W. D genes are given only for firm matches. Size tells how often a clone was seen (once, few, many) or the class of an expanded clone, and some rows leave it out.

j_gene: TRBJ2-1
d_gene: .
abundance: .
v_gene: TRBV10-3
CDR3nt: TGTGCCATCAGTGGCCAGCGACACCCCGGGGATGAGCAGTTCTTC
CDR3aa: CAISGQRHPGDEQFF

j_gene: TRBJ1-3
d_gene: .
abundance: .
v_gene: TRBV5-1
CDR3nt: TGCGCCAGCAGCTCCTCCCCTGAGGCGGGAAACACCATATATTTT
CDR3aa: CASSSSPEAGNTIYF

j_gene: TRBJ2-2
d_gene: .
abundance: .
v_gene: TRBV6-2/TRBV6-3
CDR3nt: TGTGCCAGCAGTTACTTTTCTGGGGAGCTGTTTTTT
CDR3aa: CASSYFSGELFF

j_gene: TRBJ2-1
d_gene: .
abundance: .
v_gene: TRBV5-1
CDR3nt: TGCGCCAGCAGCTATGACTACCCGCTTGATAATGAGCAGTTCTTC
CDR3aa: CASSYDYPLDNEQFF

j_gene: TRBJ2-2
d_gene: .
abundance: .
v_gene: TRBV4-3
CDR3nt: TGCGCCAGCAGCGAGGCGGGCGCCGCGAACACCGGGGAGCTGTTTTTT
CDR3aa: CASSEAGAANTGELFF

j_gene: TRBJ1-3
d_gene: .
abundance: .
v_gene: TRBV11-3
CDR3nt: TGTGCCAGCAGCTTGGGGCCGTCCCCAACCATATATTTT
CDR3aa: CASSLGPSPTIYF

j_gene: TRBJ2-2
d_gene: .
abundance: once
v_gene: TRBV19
CDR3nt: TGTGCCAGTAGTCCGAGACTGGACACCGGGGAGCTGTTTTTT
CDR3aa: CASSPRLDTGELFF

j_gene: TRBJ2-1
d_gene: .
abundance: .
v_gene: TRBV20-1
CDR3nt: TGCAGTGCTATTGACAGGCGCTCCTCCTACAATGAGCAGTTCTTC
CDR3aa: CSAIDRRSSYNEQFF

j_gene: TRBJ2-3
d_gene: TRBD2
abundance: .
v_gene: TRBV10-3
CDR3nt: TGTGCCATCAGTGAGCAAGGACTAGCCGGAGCAGATACGCAGTATTTT
CDR3aa: CAISEQGLAGADTQYF

j_gene: TRBJ1-4
d_gene: .
abundance: .
v_gene: TRBV7-3
CDR3nt: TGTGCCAGCAGGATATCAGGGCTACCGAATGAAAAACTGTTTTTT
CDR3aa: CASRISGLPNEKLFF

j_gene: TRBJ1-4
d_gene: .
abundance: .
v_gene: TRBV4-3
CDR3nt: TGCGCCAGCAGCCAAACCCTGCGGGAAAAACTGTTTTTT
CDR3aa: CASSQTLREKLFF

j_gene: TRBJ1-1
d_gene: .
abundance: once
v_gene: TRBV18
CDR3nt: TGTGCCAGCTCACTAGGACAGAGTGGCACTGAAGCTTTCTTT
CDR3aa: CASSLGQSGTEAFF

j_gene: TRBJ1-3
d_gene: .
abundance: .
v_gene: TRBV2
CDR3nt: TGTGCCAGCAGTGACGGCAGGGGCTCTGGAAACACCATATATTTT
CDR3aa: CASSDGRGSGNTIYF

j_gene: TRBJ2-5
d_gene: .
abundance: .
v_gene: TRBV7-2
CDR3nt: TGTGCCAGCAGCTTAGCGCGTCACCAAGAGACCCAGTACTTC
CDR3aa: CASSLARHQETQYF

j_gene: TRBJ2-2
d_gene: .
abundance: .
v_gene: TRBV6-5
CDR3nt: TGTGCCAGCAGTACCCCGGACACCGGGGAGCTGTTTTTT
CDR3aa: CASSTPDTGELFF

j_gene: TRBJ2-7
d_gene: .
abundance: .
v_gene: TRBV3-1/TRBV3-2
CDR3nt: TGTGCCAGCAGCCAGAGGGCCGTGCCACCCTACGAGCAGTACTTC
CDR3aa: CASSQRAVPPYEQYF

j_gene: TRBJ2-5
d_gene: TRBD1
abundance: once
v_gene: TRBV2
CDR3nt: TGTGCCAGCAGTGAATTAAGGGGGCGAAGCGAGACCCAGTACTTC
CDR3aa: CASSELRGRSETQYF

j_gene: TRBJ1-2
d_gene: .
abundance: .
v_gene: TRBV3-1/TRBV3-2
CDR3nt: TGTGCCAGCAGCCAAGTACAGGGCGGGGGCTACACCTTC
CDR3aa: CASSQVQGGGYTF

j_gene: TRBJ2-7
d_gene: TRBD1
abundance: .
v_gene: TRBV27
CDR3nt: TGTGCCAGCAGTTTCTTCCGACAGGGCTTAAGCTACGAGCAGTACTTC
CDR3aa: CASSFFRQGLSYEQYF

j_gene: TRBJ1-5
d_gene: .
abundance: .
v_gene: TRBV5-6
CDR3nt: TGTGCCAGCACCATGGGAGGTCAGCCCCAGCATTTT
CDR3aa: CASTMGGQPQHF

j_gene: TRBJ1-5
d_gene: .
abundance: .
v_gene: TRBV15
CDR3nt: TGTGCCACCGGGCGTAATCAGCCCCAGCATTTT
CDR3aa: CATGRNQPQHF

j_gene: TRBJ1-1
d_gene: TRBD1
abundance: few
v_gene: TRBV4-1
CDR3nt: TGCGCCAGCAGCCAAGGGACAGGGGGCGGATACACTGAAGCTTTCTTT
CDR3aa: CASSQGTGGGYTEAFF

j_gene: TRBJ2-5
d_gene: .
abundance: .
v_gene: TRBV5-1
CDR3nt: TGCGCCAGCAGCTTTGAGGGCCAGGGGTGGGAGACCCAGTACTTC
CDR3aa: CASSFEGQGWETQYF